What follows is one T cell receptor beta chain and its context. This entry is derived from a study of blood T cell repertoires in COVID-19. As for the study in general: Material from acute and convalescent COVID-19 was sourced from the United States, Italy and Spain. PBMCs, B-cell-depleted T cells, or T cells were the source of the cDNA or gDNA that made up the material.

The CDR3 extends over 13 amino acids. The germline CDR1 and CDR2 sequences are ENHRY and SYGVKD. V trimming: 10 bases; J trimming: 4 bases; junction bases outside the gene matches: 6. Original processing notes: Cell counts per sample came from amplifying reference gene primers. TCRdb's table, derived via immunoSEQ multiplex PCR, lists solely in-frame clones and lacks some. That table is the source of V, J and clone size, and D and trimming were worked out from the DNA. The sample yields 360,000 or so clones, 90% seen once. This chain joins TRBV10-3 and TRBJ2-7, with 11 positions matching TRBD2. The sequence was collected from a man younger than 35 with active or convalescent COVID-19. The sequencing input was peripheral blood. The CDR3 region is CATRTSGLYEQYF. In DNA, the CDR3 is TGTGCCACACGGACTAGCGGGTTATACGAGCAGTACTTC.